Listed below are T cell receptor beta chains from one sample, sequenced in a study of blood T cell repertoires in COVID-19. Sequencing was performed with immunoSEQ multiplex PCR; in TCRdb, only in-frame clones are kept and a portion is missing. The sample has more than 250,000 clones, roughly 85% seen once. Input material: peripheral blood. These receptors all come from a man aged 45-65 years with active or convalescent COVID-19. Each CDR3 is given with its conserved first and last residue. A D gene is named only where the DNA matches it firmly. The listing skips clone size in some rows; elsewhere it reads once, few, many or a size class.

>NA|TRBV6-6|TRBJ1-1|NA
CASSLTDNTEAFF
TGTGCCAGCAGTTTGACAGATAACACTGAAGCTTTCTTT
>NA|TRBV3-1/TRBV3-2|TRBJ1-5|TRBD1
CASSRAGGGQPQHF
TGTGCCAGCAGCCGGGCAGGGGGCGGGCAGCCCCAGCATTTT
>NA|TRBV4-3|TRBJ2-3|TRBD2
CASSPGGLSPGSPQYF
TGCGCCAGCTCCCCGGGGGGTCTTTCCCCGGGTTCCCCGCAGTATTTT
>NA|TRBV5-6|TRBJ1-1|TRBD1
CASSRNRGWAFF
TGTGCCAGCAGCCGTAACAGGGGTTGGGCTTTCTTT
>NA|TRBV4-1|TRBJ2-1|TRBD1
CASSQNRGLAQFF
TGCGCCAGCAGCCAGAACAGGGGGCTAGCGCAGTTCTTC
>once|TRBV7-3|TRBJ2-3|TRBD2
CASSLGLATSTDTQYF
TGTGCCAGCAGCCTCGGACTAGCCACTAGCACAGATACGCAGTATTTT
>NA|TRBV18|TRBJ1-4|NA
CASSPPGRALEKLFF
TGTGCCAGCTCACCACCCGGCAGGGCACTTGAAAAACTGTTTTTT
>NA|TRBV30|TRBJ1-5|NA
CAWAGGFGQPQHF
TGTGCCTGGGCCGGCGGTTTCGGTCAGCCCCAGCATTTT
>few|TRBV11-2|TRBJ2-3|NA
CASSFPSTDTQYF
TGTGCCAGCAGCTTTCCTAGCACAGATACGCAGTATTTT
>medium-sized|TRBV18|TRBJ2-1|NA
CASSPETISYNEQFF
TGTGCCAGCTCACCGGAGACTATATCCTACAATGAGCAGTTCTTC
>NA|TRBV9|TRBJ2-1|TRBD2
CASSVSGGDINEQFF
TGTGCCAGCAGCGTCTCGGGAGGTGATATCAATGAGCAGTTCTTC
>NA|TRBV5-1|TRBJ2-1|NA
CASSPRLGVDEQFF
TGCGCCAGCAGCCCGCGATTAGGGGTGGATGAGCAGTTCTTC
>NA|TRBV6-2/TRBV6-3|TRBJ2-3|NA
CASSRGTDTQYF
TGTGCCAGCAGTCGGGGGACAGATACGCAGTATTTT
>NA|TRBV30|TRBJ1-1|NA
CAWMDGQLNTEAFF
TGTGCCTGGATGGATGGACAGTTGAACACTGAAGCTTTCTTT